The 31 T cell receptor beta chains in this list originate from one sample, sequenced in a study of identical twins. MiXCR was run by TCRdb on the 5' RACE reads, yielding one entry per CDR3 protein. In the table there are 1.5 million or so distinct CDR3 sequences, roughly a third of which are singletons. The specimen was cord blood. These receptors all come from a newborn girl in good health.

There are a few counts of this clonotype. V is TRBV6-2 or TRBV6-3 and J is TRBJ2-1; D is perhaps TRBD2 (5 bases). The J call could be wrong; TRBJ2-7 is a better fit for the DNA end. CDR1 and CDR2 (germline): MNHEY, SVGEGT. The CDR3 extends over 15 amino acids. CDR3 DNA sequence: TGTGCCAGCAGTTCCCGGGGAAGCTCCTACAATGAGCAGTACTTC. It yields the protein CASSSRGSSYNEQYF.

The count of this clonotype is one. The chain employs TRBV29-1 and TRBJ2-1; 7 nucleotides align to TRBD1. J lost 13 bases, V lost 7 bases, and 13 bases had no gene match. Germline V gives CDR1 SQVTM, CDR2 ANQGSEA. The CDR3 has 12 residues. CDR3 residues: CSAGQEQETQFF. The CDR3 DNA follows: TGCAGCGCAGGACAGGAACAAGAGACCCAGTTCTTC.

A remark on this clonotype: The junction does not match germline at one end; this may be a read error. The chain carries TRBV6-6 and TRBJ1-4; D call uncertain. Germline V gives CDR1 MNHNY, CDR2 SVGAGI (reference sequence). This CDR3 spans 16 amino acids. The CDR3 is CASSYPGVATSEKLFF. The CDR3 bases are TGTGCCAGCAGTTACCCCGGCGTTGCAACTAGTGAAAAACTGTTTTTT.

This sequence joins TRBV20-1 and TRBJ1-4, with D possibly being TRBD1 (5 bases). CDR1 and CDR2 (germline): DFQATT, SNEGSKA (reference sequence). The CDR3 is made up of 13 amino acids. V lost 3 bases and J 7 bases, leaving 12 bases between the germline ends. CDR3 region: CSARGRLVEKLFF. The CDR3 nucleotides read TGCAGTGCTAGGGGGCGCCTAGTTGAAAAACTGTTTTTT.

The chain is built from TRBV21-1 and TRBJ1-1. TRBV21-1 is described as a pseudogene. The CDR3 is made up of 18 amino acids. CDR3 sequence reads: CASSREVRTGVMNTEAFF. The CDR3 DNA is TGTGCCAGCAGCAGAGAGGTCAGGACAGGGGTCATGAACACTGAAGCTTTCTTT.

V is TRBV7-2 and J is TRBJ2-1; TRBD2 matches 9 bases. The CDR3 contains 18 residues. Per germline, CDR1 SGHTA and CDR2 FQGNSA. Losses at the gene ends were 3 bases for V and 0 bases for J; bases not matched to a gene: 9. CDR3 sequence reads: CASSFQGTSRSSYNEQFF. CDR3 bases: TGTGCCAGCAGCTTCCAAGGGACTAGCCGAAGCTCCTACAATGAGCAGTTCTTC.

This clonotype was seen a few times. The chain links TRBV20-1 to TRBJ1-6; possible D gene TRBD1, 5 bases. V was shortened by 4 bases and J by 6 bases, with 13 bases between the two germline ends. CDR3 length: 14 residues. Germline V CDR1 and CDR2: DFQATT, SNEGSKA (reference sequence). The CDR3 here is CSAIPGTANSPLHF. The DNA for the CDR3 is TGCAGTGCTATCCCCGGGACGGCTAATTCACCCCTCCACTTT.

The rearrangement uses TRBV7-2 and TRBJ2-2; 7 bases are a match to TRBD2. Germline V gives CDR1 SGHTA, CDR2 FQGNSA. The CDR3 is 14 residues long. The V and J ends lost 1 base and 6 bases, in that order; junction bases with no gene match: 2. The CDR3 DNA sequence: TGTGCCAGCAGCTTAGAAGGACTAGCCGGGGAGCTGTTTTTT. Amino acids: CASSLEGLAGELFF.

In its sample, this clonotype was seen a few times. V and J are TRBV7-2 and TRBJ2-4; 10 bases align to TRBD2. After removal of 2 bases from V and 0 bases from J, the junction contained 10 bases not matched to a gene. The CDR3 sequence is 19 residues long. Per the germline V gene, CDR1 is SGHTA and CDR2 is FQGNSA. As DNA, the CDR3 is TGTGCCAGCAGCTTATACCCCCTAGCGGGGGACTCAGCCAAAAACATTCAGTACTTC. The encoded protein is CASSLYPLAGDSAKNIQYF.

The chain joins TRBV25-1 to TRBJ2-5; possible D gene TRBD2, 5 bases. Germline V gene lookup returns CDR1 MGHDK and CDR2 SYGVNS. V lost 1 base and J 13 bases, leaving 13 bases between the germline ends. The CDR3 has 12 residues. The CDR3 region has the DNA TGTGCCAGCAGTGAATTCGACTATCCCGCGTACTTC. Translation gives CASSEFDYPAYF.

The chain has TRBV20-1 and TRBJ1-6; possibly TRBD1 for D (6 bases). The CDR3 is 15 residues long. The V gene's germline CDR1 is DFQATT and CDR2 SNEGSKA (reference sequence). The V end was cut by 2 bases, the J end by 2 bases, with 10 bases between. In DNA form, the CDR3 reads TGCAGTGCTAGACAGGGGACGACCTATAATTCACCCCTCCACTTT. As protein: CSARQGTTYNSPLHF.

The chain has TRBV18 and TRBJ1-1; a possible D gene is TRBD1 (6 bases). Germline loops: CDR1 KGHSH, CDR2 LQKENI. Between the trimmed V and J ends, which lost 4 bases and 1 base, there was a span of 13 bases. The CDR3 consists of 15 residues. The CDR3: CASSRQGSTNTEAFF. The CDR3 nucleotides read TGTGCCAGCTCACGTCAGGGGAGCACGAACACTGAAGCTTTCTTT.

The chain couples TRBV15 to TRBJ2-3, with D possibly TRBD2 on 6 matching bases. In germline, CDR1 is LNHNV, CDR2 YYDKDF (reference sequence). This CDR3 has 13 residues. Trimming took off 8 bases at V and 6 bases at J, with 15 bases between the two ends. The CDR3 is CATGVGGSDTQYF. DNA of the CDR3: TGTGCCACCGGGGTAGGAGGGAGCGATACGCAGTATTTT.

This clonotype appeared a few times. The V gene is TRBV20-1, the J gene TRBJ2-1; 14 nucleotides align to TRBD2. CDR3 size: 16 residues. Germline CDR1 reads DFQATT; CDR2 reads SNEGSKA (reference sequence). With V trimmed by 2 bases and J by 4 bases, 4 bases remained unmatched. CDR3 sequence: CSARPTSGGGYNEQFF. As DNA, the CDR3 is TGCAGTGCTAGACCGACTAGCGGGGGGGGGTACAATGAGCAGTTCTTC.

The genes are TRBV28 and TRBJ2-7; TRBD1 matches at 8 bases. The CDR3 is 15 residues long. Germline V lookup: CDR1 MDHEN, CDR2 SYDVKM. The J segment lost 1 base and the V segment lost 5 bases, leaving 7 bases of the junction unmatched. CDR3 nucleotide sequence: TGTGCCAGCAGTCCCTGGACAGGGACTTCCTACGAGCAGTACTTC. It is translated as CASSPWTGTSYEQYF.

This chain joins TRBV20-1 and TRBJ1-5; D is possibly TRBD1 (5 bases). CDR1 is DFQATT and CDR2 is SNEGSKA in the germline V gene (reference sequence). V shed 0 bases and J shed 4 bases, with 16 bases lying between them. There are 16 residues in the CDR3. In nucleotides, the CDR3 is TGCAGTGCTAGAGATGGGCAGGGTCGGGTTAATCAGCCCCAGCATTTT. This sequence encodes CSARDGQGRVNQPQHF.

This clonotype was picked up many times. In nucleotides, the CDR3 is TGTGCCAGCAGTTTCGGAAGCCCCAGGGCCTACTACGAGCAGTACTTC. This codes for CASSFGSPRAYYEQYF. This sequence joins TRBV27 and TRBJ2-7, with D possibly TRBD1 on 5 matching bases. Trimming took 3 bases from V and 3 from J, leaving 18 bases between them. This CDR3 comprises 16 residues. CDR1 is MNHEY and CDR2 is SMNVEV in the germline V gene (reference sequence).

The CDR3 DNA reads as TGTGCCAGTAGTCCGGGACAGGGGAGAGCGAACTATGGCTACACCTTC. It translates to CASSPGQGRANYGYTF. V usage is TRBV19 and J usage is TRBJ1-2, with 10 bases identical to TRBD1. CDR1 is LNHDA and CDR2 is SQIVND in the germline V gene (reference sequence). The V and J ends lost 5 bases and 2 bases, in that order; junction bases with no gene match: 8. CDR3 length equals 16 residues.

This clonotype came up many times. This chain uses TRBV11-2 with TRBJ1-2; 7 bases match TRBD1. The CDR3 contains 14 residues. Losses at the gene ends were 5 bases for V and 7 bases for J; bases not matched to a gene: 10. CDR1 and CDR2 from the germline V gene are SGHAT and FQNNGV. CDR3 protein: CASSPTPGQAGYTF. CDR3 sequence (DNA): TGTGCCAGCAGCCCGACCCCCGGACAGGCTGGCTACACCTTC.

This clonotype showed up just a few times. V is TRBV5-1 and J is TRBJ2-1; tentative D call: TRBD2 (5 bases). Germline CDR1 and CDR2: SGHRS and YFSETQ. Between the trimmed V and J ends, which lost 1 base and 7 bases, there was a span of 18 bases. The CDR3 is 16 residues long. The DNA of the CDR3 is TGCGCCAGCAGCTTGTGGTCCCCCCGTAGGACTAATGAGCAGTTCTTC. The encoded protein is CASSLWSPRRTNEQFF.

The gene calls are TRBV6-2 or TRBV6-3 and TRBJ2-7; 8 bases map to TRBD1. The CDR3 length is 12 residues. Germline CDR1 is MNHEY and CDR2 is SVGEGT. The trim removed 2 bases at V and 12 bases at J, leaving 6 bases unmatched. This CDR3 is CASSYTSGGVYF. The CDR3 DNA is TGTGCCAGCAGTTACACATCAGGGGGCGTGTACTTC.

Here the CDR3 reads CSAGHYEQYF. For the CDR3, the DNA is TGCAGTGCCGGACACTACGAGCAGTACTTC. V and J are TRBV20-1 and TRBJ2-7; perhaps TRBD1 as D (5 bases). V lost 6 bases to trimming and J lost 3 bases, with 6 bases between them. The CDR3 contains 10 residues. CDR1 is DFQATT, CDR2 SNEGSKA, per germline (reference sequence).

This clonotype has only a few counts. The chain carries TRBV6-5 and TRBJ2-3; 7 bases align to TRBD1. CDR1 and CDR2 (germline): MNHEY, SVGAGI. This CDR3 is 14 amino acids long. The trim removed 2 bases at V and 5 bases at J, leaving 4 bases unmatched. The chain's CDR3 is CASSYEGAQDTQYF. As DNA, the CDR3 is TGTGCCAGCAGTTACGAGGGGGCACAAGATACGCAGTATTTT.

Concerning this clonotype itself: At one end the junction does not follow the germline gene, possibly because of a read error. V usage is TRBV20-1 and J usage is TRBJ2-7; a weak D match, TRBD2 (5 bases). The CDR3 has 15 residues. Germline CDR1 is DFQATT and CDR2 is SNEGSKA (reference sequence). The CDR3 DNA reads TGCAGTATCTCCCGGACTGCTACGCAGGTCTACGAGCGGTACTTC. It codes for CSISRTATQVYERYF.

This clonotype has a handful of counts. The rearrangement links TRBV7-9 to TRBJ2-7; 7 bases fit TRBD1. The CDR3 consists of 15 residues. Germline CDR1 is SEHNR and CDR2 is FQNEAQ (reference sequence). The junction had 6 bases not matched to a gene; V was cut back by 3 bases and J by 1 base. CDR3 DNA: TGTGCCAGCAGCTTTGGGACAGTGTGGTCCTACGAGCAGTACTTC. Its translation: CASSFGTVWSYEQYF.

The chain carries TRBV6-5 and TRBJ1-1, with D perhaps matching TRBD1 (5 bases). Germline CDR1 and CDR2: MNHEY and SVGAGI. CDR3 length: 12 residues. V dropped 6 bases and J dropped 7 bases, with 12 bases sitting between them. CDR3 DNA: TGTGCCAGCAGAGGGGAAGTTGGTGAAGCTTTCTTT. Its translation is CASRGEVGEAFF.

V is TRBV24-1 and J is TRBJ2-2; D not certain. Trimming left V 7 bases short and J 0 bases short, with 5 bases between. This CDR3 comprises 13 residues. The V gene's germline CDR1 is KGHDR and CDR2 SFDVKD. CDR3 protein: CATRSPNTGELFF. CDR3 bases: TGTGCCACCAGATCTCCGAACACCGGGGAGCTGTTTTTT.

The chain carries TRBV6-5 and TRBJ1-4, with D maybe TRBD1 (5 bases). Looked up from germline, CDR1 is MNHEY and CDR2 is SVGAGI. The CDR3 runs to 12 residues. V was trimmed by 1 base and J by 10 bases, leaving 7 bases between them. Here the CDR3 reads CASSYFGGKLFF. CDR3 nucleotides: TGTGCCAGCAGTTACTTCGGGGGAAAACTGTTTTTT.

The V and J genes are TRBV12-3 or TRBV12-4 and TRBJ2-3; a possible D gene is TRBD2 (6 bases). V was trimmed by 5 bases and J by 4 bases, leaving 13 bases between them. The CDR3 has 14 residues. The CDR3 DNA reads TGTGCCAGCAGTGGCGGGGTCGGGTCAGATACGCAGTATTTT. It translates to CASSGGVGSDTQYF.

On this clonotype: A much larger clone differs from this one at a single base, so this may be a read error. The gene calls are TRBV5-8 and TRBJ2-1, with no clear D. This CDR3 region has 11 residues. The germline V and J ends were trimmed by 5 bases and 5 bases, with 5 bases remaining between them. Per germline, CDR1 SGHTS and CDR2 YDEGEE. The CDR3 is CASRPNNEQFF. DNA for the CDR3: TGTGCCAGCAGGCCCAACAATGAGCAGTTCTTC.

This chain links TRBV7-6 with TRBJ2-2, with TRBD2 matching 8 bases. V shed 2 bases and J 1 base; nucleotides not matched to a gene: 3. This CDR3 spans 16 amino acids. The germline CDR1 and CDR2 sequences are SGHVS and FNYEAQ. Here the CDR3 reads CASSLMSGGNTGELFF. DNA of the CDR3: TGTGCCAGCAGCTTAATGAGCGGGGGGAACACCGGGGAGCTGTTTTTT. The whole variable domain, remainder taken from reference TRBV7-6 and TRBJ2-2, is GAGVSQSPRYKVTKRGQDVALRCDPISGHVSLYWYRQALGQGPEFLTYFNYEAQQDKSGLPNDRFSAERPEGSISTLTIQRTEQRDSAMYRCASSLMSGGNTGELFFGEGSRLTVL.